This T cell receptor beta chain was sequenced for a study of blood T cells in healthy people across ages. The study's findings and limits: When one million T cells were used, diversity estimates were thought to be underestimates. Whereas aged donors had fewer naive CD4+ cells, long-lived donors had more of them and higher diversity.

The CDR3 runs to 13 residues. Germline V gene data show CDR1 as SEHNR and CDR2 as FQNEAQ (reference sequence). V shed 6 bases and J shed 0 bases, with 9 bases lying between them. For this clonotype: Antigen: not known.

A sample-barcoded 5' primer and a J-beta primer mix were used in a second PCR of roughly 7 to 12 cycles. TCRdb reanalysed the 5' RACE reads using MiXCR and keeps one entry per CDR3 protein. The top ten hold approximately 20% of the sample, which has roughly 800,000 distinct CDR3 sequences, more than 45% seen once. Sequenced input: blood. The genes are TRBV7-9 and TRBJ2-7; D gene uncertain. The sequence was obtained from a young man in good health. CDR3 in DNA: TGTGCCAGCAGTAGTCCATTCTCCTACGAGCAGTACTTC. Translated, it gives CASSSPFSYEQYF.